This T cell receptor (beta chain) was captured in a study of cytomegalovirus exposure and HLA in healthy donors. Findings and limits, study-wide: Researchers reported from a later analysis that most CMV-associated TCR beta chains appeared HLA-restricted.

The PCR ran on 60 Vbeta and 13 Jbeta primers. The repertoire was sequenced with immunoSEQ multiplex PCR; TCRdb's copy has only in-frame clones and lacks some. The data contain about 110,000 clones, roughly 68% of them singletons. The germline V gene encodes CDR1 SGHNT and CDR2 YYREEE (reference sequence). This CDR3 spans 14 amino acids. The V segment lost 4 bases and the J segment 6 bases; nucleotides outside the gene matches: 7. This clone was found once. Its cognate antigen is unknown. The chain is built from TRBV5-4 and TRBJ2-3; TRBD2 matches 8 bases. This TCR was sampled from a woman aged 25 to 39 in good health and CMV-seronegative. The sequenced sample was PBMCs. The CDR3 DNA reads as TGTGCCAGCAGCCCGGGGGGGTCCCGGGATACGCAGTATTTT. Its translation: CASSPGGSRDTQYF.